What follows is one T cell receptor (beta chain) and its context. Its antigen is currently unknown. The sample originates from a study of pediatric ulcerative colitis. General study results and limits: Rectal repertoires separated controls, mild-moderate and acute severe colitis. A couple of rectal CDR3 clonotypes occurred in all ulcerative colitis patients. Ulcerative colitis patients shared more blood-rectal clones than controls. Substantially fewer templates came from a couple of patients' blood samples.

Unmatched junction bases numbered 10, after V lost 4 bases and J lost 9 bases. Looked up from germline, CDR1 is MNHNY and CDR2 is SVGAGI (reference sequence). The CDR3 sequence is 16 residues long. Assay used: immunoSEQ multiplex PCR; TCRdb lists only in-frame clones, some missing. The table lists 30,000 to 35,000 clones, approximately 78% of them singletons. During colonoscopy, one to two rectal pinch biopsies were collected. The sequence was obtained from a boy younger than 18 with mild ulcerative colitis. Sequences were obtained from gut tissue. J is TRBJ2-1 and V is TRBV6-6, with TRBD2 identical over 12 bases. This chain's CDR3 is CASSWSSAGLAGEQFF. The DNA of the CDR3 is TGTGCCAGCAGTTGGTCCTCCGCGGGACTAGCGGGTGAGCAGTTCTTC.